The present entry profiles one TCR beta chain with its context. Its antigen is currently unknown. This sample is drawn from a study of cytomegalovirus exposure and HLA in healthy donors. Overall study findings and caveats: For most subjects, TCR beta sequences were reported to predict HLA-A and HLA-B alleles with accuracy.

Deletions cut 0 bases from V and 7 bases from J, with 10 bases between. Looked up from germline, CDR1 is MGHRA and CDR2 is YSYEKL. The CDR3 totals 14 residues. It was with 60 Vbeta and 13 Jbeta primers that the PCR ran. Assay used: immunoSEQ multiplex PCR; TCRdb lists only in-frame clones, some missing. The sample has tens of thousands of clones; roughly 83% are singletons. Sequenced: PBMCs. The chain has TRBV4-1 and TRBJ2-1; D is ambiguous. This TCR was sampled from a man in his thirties or forties in good health and CMV-seronegative. CDR3 bases: TGCGCCAGCAGCCAAGAAGTCCTACCAAATGAGCAGTTCTTC. It encodes CASSQEVLPNEQFF.